The 10 T cell receptor beta chains below were found in one sample sequenced in a study of blood T cell repertoires in COVID-19. The repertoire was sequenced with immunoSEQ multiplex PCR; TCRdb's copy has only in-frame clones and lacks some. The sample consists of 250,000 or so clones, 80% to 95% of them appearing once. The sample consisted of PBMCs or T cells enriched from blood (not recorded which). These receptors originate from a man aged 35-49 years who had been exposed to COVID-19.

V usage is TRBV24-1 and J usage is TRBJ2-1; D may be TRBD1 (6 bases). The V gene's germline CDR1 is KGHDR and CDR2 SFDVKD. CDR3 size: 14 residues. The ends were cut back, 4 bases at V and 5 bases at J, with 11 bases in the middle. The CDR3 here is CATSELTGDNEQFF. CDR3 bases: TGTGCCACCAGTGAGTTGACAGGAGACAATGAGCAGTTCTTC.

This clone was detected once. This sequence joins TRBV5-5 and TRBJ2-5; 11 bases match TRBD2. V was clipped by 4 bases and J by 4 bases; unmatched bases: 12. CDR3 size: 17 residues. Per the germline V gene, CDR1 is SGHKS and CDR2 is YYEKEE (reference sequence). The CDR3 DNA reads as TGTGCCAGCAGCCGTGGTCTCGGGCTAGCGGGAGGAGAGACCCAGTACTTC. Amino acids: CASSRGLGLAGGETQYF. The complete variable domain, with remaining parts taken from reference TRBV5-5 and TRBJ2-5, reads DAGVTQSPTHLIKTRGQQVTLRCSPISGHKSVSWYQQVLGQGPQFIFQYYEKEERGRGNFPDRFSARQFPNYSSELNVNALLLGDSALYLCASSRGLGLAGGETQYFGPGTRLLVL.

V gene TRBV10-3 combines with J gene TRBJ1-6; 10 positions match TRBD1. In germline, CDR1 is ENHRY, CDR2 SYGVKD. This CDR3 is 16 amino acids long. V was pared by 6 bases and J by 7 bases, with 9 bases of the junction left unmatched. CDR3 nucleotide sequence: TGTGCCATCAGCATGGGACAGGGGCTCGAGAATTCACCCCTCCACTTT. Protein sequence: CAISMGQGLENSPLHF.

This clone is a singleton in its sample. The V call is TRBV4-1, the J call TRBJ2-1; TRBD2 matches at 10 bases. CDR1 and CDR2 (germline): MGHRA, YSYEKL. J was trimmed by 3 bases and V by 3 bases; bases with no gene match: 8. This CDR3 spans 17 amino acids. CDR3 bases: TGCGCCAGCAGCCACGCGATAGCGGGAGGCATCTACAATGAGCAGTTCTTC. It is translated as CASSHAIAGGIYNEQFF.

J is TRBJ1-4 and V is TRBV28, with unresolved D. Germline-derived CDR1 and CDR2 are MDHEN and SYDVKM. Trimming removed 6 bases from V and 1 base from J, with 15 bases in between. The CDR3 is 16 amino acids. The CDR3 sequence: CASSIHRRETNEKLFF. DNA of the CDR3: TGTGCCAGCAGCATCCACCGCCGGGAAACTAATGAAAAACTGTTTTTT.

The chain combines TRBV2 with TRBJ1-5; possibly TRBD1 for D (5 bases). The CDR3 loop spans 14 amino acids. The germline V and J ends were trimmed by 7 bases and 3 bases, with 13 bases remaining between them. Germline CDR1 reads SNHLY; CDR2 reads FYNNEI. The chain's CDR3 is CASTGHRNNQPQHF. The CDR3 nucleotides are TGTGCCAGCACCGGCCACAGGAACAATCAGCCCCAGCATTTT. The variable domain in full, with the rest retrieved from reference TRBV2 and TRBJ1-5, is EPEVTQTPSHQVTQMGQEVILRCVPISNHLYFYWYRQILGQKVEFLVSFYNNEISEKSEIFDDQFSVERPDGSNFTLKIRSTKLEDSAMYFCASTGHRNNQPQHFGDGTRLSIL.

CDR3 protein: CASRHELTHATSGANVLTF. CDR3 DNA: TGCGCCAGCAGACACGAATTAACACATGCCACCTCTGGGGCCAACGTCCTGACTTTC. The chain combines TRBV5-1 with TRBJ2-6, with D uncertain. V lost 5 bases and J 0 bases, leaving 21 bases between the germline ends. There are 19 residues in the CDR3. Germline V gene sequence: CDR1 SGHRS, CDR2 YFSETQ.

This rearrangement joins TRBV27 to TRBJ2-1; a weak D match, TRBD1 (6 bases). The germline V and J ends were trimmed by 9 bases and 1 base, with 16 bases remaining between them. Germline CDR1 is MNHEY and CDR2 is SMNVEV (reference sequence). There are 15 residues in the CDR3. DNA of the CDR3: TGTGCCAGAACAACAGGGAAGAAGTCCTACAATGAGCAGTTCTTC. Protein sequence: CARTTGKKSYNEQFF.

The CDR3 DNA sequence: TGTGCCAGCAGCATATTAGCGGGAGGATACAATGAGCAGTTCTTC. Residues: CASSILAGGYNEQFF. The chain recombines TRBV11-2 with TRBJ2-1, with 10 bases lining up with TRBD2. CDR1 and CDR2 from the germline V gene are SGHAT and FQNNGV. This CDR3 is built from 15 residues. The V gene end was trimmed by 5 bases and the J gene end by 4 bases; junction bases not matched to a gene: 5.

This rearrangement joins TRBV28 to TRBJ2-7; tentative D call: TRBD2 (6 bases). The ends were cut back, 4 bases at V and 7 bases at J, with 11 bases in the middle. The CDR3 is 12 residues long. The germline V gene has CDR1 MDHEN and CDR2 SYDVKM. The CDR3 loop reads CASSSTGTEQYF. The CDR3 region has the DNA TGTGCCAGCAGTTCGACGGGGACTGAGCAGTACTTC.